The clone carrying this T cell receptor (beta chain) was seen ten or more times. Its antigen is as yet unknown. Isolation of PBMCs was performed on 8.5 to 10 ml fresh peripheral blood. The sample originates from a study of T cells in Graves' hyperthyroidism and ophthalmopathy. The CDR3 runs 14 residues. The V gene lost 1 base and the J gene lost 3 bases, with 6 bases spanning the gap. Germline CDR1 reads MNHNS; CDR2 reads SASEGT. Overall study findings and caveats: Progression to ophthalmopathy was predicted a median of approximately 6.4 months early.

Researchers amplified the TCR beta CDR3 regions from RNA transcripts. TCR CDR3 underwent first-round RT-PCR with the HTBI primer set. Using its own MiXCR run on the multiplex PCR reads, TCRdb lists one record per CDR3 protein. The table includes 600,000 to 850,000 distinct CDR3 sequences, roughly a sixth detected once. Source material: blood. The chain combines TRBV6-1 with TRBJ2-2; D is unclear. This TCR was sampled from a woman aged 50 to 65 with Graves' hyperthyroidism that later progressed to Graves' ophthalmopathy. The CDR3, as DNA: TGTGCCAGCAGTGAAGACTCCTACACCGGGGAGCTGTTTTTT. It is translated as CASSEDSYTGELFF.